Listed below are T cell receptor beta chains from one sample, sequenced in a study of blood T cell repertoires in COVID-19. Sequencing was performed with immunoSEQ multiplex PCR; in TCRdb, only in-frame clones are kept and a portion is missing. The sample lists roughly 300,000 clones, more than 85% occurring once. Material: PBMCs or T cells enriched from blood (not recorded which). The receptors come from a woman younger than 45 who had recovered from COVID-19. Each CDR3 is given with its conserved first and last residue. A D gene is named only where the DNA matches it firmly. Rows give clone size only sometimes, using once, few, many, or a class for an expanded clone.

CDR3nt: TGTGCCAGCAGTCTGACCTTGGGCGCTGAAGCTTTCTTT; CDR3aa: CASSLTLGAEAFF; v_gene: TRBV7-2; j_gene: TRBJ1-1; abundance: -; d_gene: -
CDR3nt: TGCGCCAGCAGCCAAGGGGTCGGGCTAGCGGGGGGGCAAGATACGCAGTATTTT; CDR3aa: CASSQGVGLAGGQDTQYF; v_gene: TRBV4-1; j_gene: TRBJ2-3; abundance: -; d_gene: TRBD2
CDR3nt: TGTGCCAGCAGTGAATCGTTTTCGAGGAGAGGTGGCACTGAAGCTTTCTTT; CDR3aa: CASSESFSRRGGTEAFF; v_gene: TRBV6-1; j_gene: TRBJ1-1; abundance: -; d_gene: -
CDR3nt: TGTGCCAGTAGTGGAGCCAACTACGAGCAGTACTTC; CDR3aa: CASSGANYEQYF; v_gene: TRBV19; j_gene: TRBJ2-7; abundance: -; d_gene: -
CDR3nt: TGTGCCAGCAGCTTTTTAGCGGGGGGCCCCGGGGAGCTGTTTTTT; CDR3aa: CASSFLAGGPGELFF; v_gene: TRBV11-3; j_gene: TRBJ2-2; abundance: -; d_gene: TRBD2
CDR3nt: TGTGCCAGCAGTTACGGCCCCGAAAAACTGTTTTTT; CDR3aa: CASSYGPEKLFF; v_gene: TRBV6-6; j_gene: TRBJ1-4; abundance: -; d_gene: -
CDR3nt: TGTGCCAGTATCAGTTCCGGGGAGCTGTTTTTT; CDR3aa: CASISSGELFF; v_gene: TRBV19; j_gene: TRBJ2-2; abundance: -; d_gene: -
CDR3nt: TGTGCCACCAGTGACCCTGCACGAGCTGGAAACACCATATATTTT; CDR3aa: CATSDPARAGNTIYF; v_gene: TRBV24-1; j_gene: TRBJ1-3; abundance: -; d_gene: -
CDR3nt: TGTGCCAGCAGCTTGAGCCTGAACACTGAAGCTTTCTTT; CDR3aa: CASSLSLNTEAFF; v_gene: TRBV5-6; j_gene: TRBJ1-1; abundance: -; d_gene: -
CDR3nt: TGTGCCAGCAGTGACTCGGTACCGGGATCCCGGGCTTTCTTT; CDR3aa: CASSDSVPGSRAFF; v_gene: TRBV6-4; j_gene: TRBJ1-1; abundance: -; d_gene: -
CDR3nt: TGTGCCAGCAGCCCACTGGCGCGGACAGGGCATAACTATGGCTACACCTTC; CDR3aa: CASSPLARTGHNYGYTF; v_gene: TRBV3-1/TRBV3-2; j_gene: TRBJ1-2; abundance: -; d_gene: TRBD1
CDR3nt: TGTGCCAGCAGTCCTACCGGGACAGATAATTCACCCCTCCACTTT; CDR3aa: CASSPTGTDNSPLHF; v_gene: TRBV7-8; j_gene: TRBJ1-6; abundance: few; d_gene: TRBD1
CDR3nt: TGTGCCAGCAGCCTGACTAGCGGGGTTTACAATGAGCAGTTCTTC; CDR3aa: CASSLTSGVYNEQFF; v_gene: TRBV7-2; j_gene: TRBJ2-1; abundance: -; d_gene: TRBD2
CDR3nt: TGTGCCAGCATCCAAAGTGAGGGGGTCGGGAATTCACCCCTCCACTTT; CDR3aa: CASIQSEGVGNSPLHF; v_gene: TRBV21-1; j_gene: TRBJ1-6; abundance: few; d_gene: -
CDR3nt: TGTGCCAGCAGCTTTGAGGGGGCGCGGGAAAAACTGTTTTTT; CDR3aa: CASSFEGAREKLFF; v_gene: TRBV7-9; j_gene: TRBJ1-4; abundance: -; d_gene: TRBD1
CDR3nt: TGTGCCAGCAGTCCCATGGGACAGGGGAGCTACGAGCAGTACTTC; CDR3aa: CASSPMGQGSYEQYF; v_gene: TRBV28; j_gene: TRBJ2-7; abundance: -; d_gene: TRBD1
CDR3nt: TGTGCCAGCAGTTTATCCCTGCGGCGTATCGCCTACGAGCAGTACTTC; CDR3aa: CASSLSLRRIAYEQYF; v_gene: TRBV27; j_gene: TRBJ2-7; abundance: -; d_gene: -
CDR3nt: TGTGCCAGCAGCCAAGTCGGACAGGGGCGCGCAGCTTTCTTT; CDR3aa: CASSQVGQGRAAFF; v_gene: TRBV3-1/TRBV3-2; j_gene: TRBJ1-1; abundance: -; d_gene: TRBD1
CDR3nt: TGTGCCAGCAGCTTGGACAGGGTTGGCACAGATACGCAGTATTTT; CDR3aa: CASSLDRVGTDTQYF; v_gene: TRBV5-6; j_gene: TRBJ2-3; abundance: -; d_gene: -
CDR3nt: TGTGCCACCAGTGATTCCGGGACAGGGGCTGGAAACACCATATATTTT; CDR3aa: CATSDSGTGAGNTIYF; v_gene: TRBV24-1; j_gene: TRBJ1-3; abundance: -; d_gene: TRBD1
CDR3nt: TGTGCCACCAGGGGGGACAGGAACTATGGCTACACCTTC; CDR3aa: CATRGDRNYGYTF; v_gene: TRBV24-1; j_gene: TRBJ1-2; abundance: -; d_gene: TRBD1
CDR3nt: TGTGCCAGCTCACCACTTACACAGGGCCGCGATTTCTATGGCTACACCTTC; CDR3aa: CASSPLTQGRDFYGYTF; v_gene: TRBV18; j_gene: TRBJ1-2; abundance: -; d_gene: -
CDR3nt: TGCGCCAGCAGCCAACTGGACAGGGGGCGAGAGAACACTGAAGCTTTCTTT; CDR3aa: CASSQLDRGRENTEAFF; v_gene: TRBV4-1; j_gene: TRBJ1-1; abundance: -; d_gene: TRBD1
CDR3nt: TGTGCCTGGAGTGTATCTGCGCGGAACACCGGGGAGCTGTTTTTT; CDR3aa: CAWSVSARNTGELFF; v_gene: TRBV30; j_gene: TRBJ2-2; abundance: -; d_gene: -
CDR3nt: TGTGCCAGCAGTGAAGAGAGCGGGGGGCAGGATGAGCAGTTCTTC; CDR3aa: CASSEESGGQDEQFF; v_gene: TRBV6-1; j_gene: TRBJ2-1; abundance: many; d_gene: TRBD2
CDR3nt: TGTGCCAGCAGTTTAACCAGCTCCTACGAGCAGTACTTC; CDR3aa: CASSLTSSYEQYF; v_gene: TRBV27; j_gene: TRBJ2-7; abundance: many; d_gene: -
CDR3nt: TGTGCCAGTAGTATTGACTCCGGGACAGGGCCTACTGGGGCCAACGTCCTGACTTTC; CDR3aa: CASSIDSGTGPTGANVLTF; v_gene: TRBV19; j_gene: TRBJ2-6; abundance: -; d_gene: TRBD1
CDR3nt: TGCGCCAGCAGCCAAGATAGCGGGGGGCTAAATGAGCAGTTCTTC; CDR3aa: CASSQDSGGLNEQFF; v_gene: TRBV4-1; j_gene: TRBJ2-1; abundance: once; d_gene: TRBD2
CDR3nt: TGCAGCGTTGAAGAAGAGGCGTCTACGCAGTATTTT; CDR3aa: CSVEEEASTQYF; v_gene: TRBV29-1; j_gene: TRBJ2-3; abundance: -; d_gene: -
CDR3nt: TGTGCCAGCAGCCAAGGGACAGGGAGCATTGGCTACACCTTC; CDR3aa: CASSQGTGSIGYTF; v_gene: TRBV3-1/TRBV3-2; j_gene: TRBJ1-2; abundance: -; d_gene: TRBD1
CDR3nt: TGCGCCAGCAGTGAGTCAAGGGGAGGCTACGAGCAGTACTTC; CDR3aa: CASSESRGGYEQYF; v_gene: TRBV10-1; j_gene: TRBJ2-7; abundance: -; d_gene: -
CDR3nt: TGTGCCAGCAGCTTGGTAGCGGGGGGTAGCGAGCAGTACTTC; CDR3aa: CASSLVAGGSEQYF; v_gene: TRBV11-2; j_gene: TRBJ2-7; abundance: -; d_gene: TRBD2
CDR3nt: TGTGCCATCAGTGACCAACGGGGGGCCAATCAGCCCCAGCATTTT; CDR3aa: CAISDQRGANQPQHF; v_gene: TRBV10-3; j_gene: TRBJ1-5; abundance: -; d_gene: -
CDR3nt: TGTGCCAGCAGCTTTGGACAGGATTCTTACGAGCAGTACTTC; CDR3aa: CASSFGQDSYEQYF; v_gene: TRBV5-4; j_gene: TRBJ2-7; abundance: few; d_gene: TRBD1
CDR3nt: TGTGCCAGCAGCTTAGATTGGCGGGGATGGAACACTGAAGCTTTCTTT; CDR3aa: CASSLDWRGWNTEAFF; v_gene: TRBV7-2; j_gene: TRBJ1-1; abundance: -; d_gene: -
CDR3nt: TGTGCCAGCAGTTCCCAGGACAGGGTTCGTGGCTACACCTTC; CDR3aa: CASSSQDRVRGYTF; v_gene: TRBV28; j_gene: TRBJ1-2; abundance: -; d_gene: TRBD1
CDR3nt: TGTGCCAGCAGTCCCCATCAGGACAGGGGGAAAGGCTACACCTTC; CDR3aa: CASSPHQDRGKGYTF; v_gene: TRBV28; j_gene: TRBJ1-2; abundance: -; d_gene: TRBD1
CDR3nt: TGTGCCACCACCGACAGGGTGGGAGGCTACACCTTC; CDR3aa: CATTDRVGGYTF; v_gene: TRBV15; j_gene: TRBJ1-2; abundance: -; d_gene: TRBD1
CDR3nt: TGTGCCACCTCAGCACAGATGCTCTATAATTCACCCCTCCACTTT; CDR3aa: CATSAQMLYNSPLHF; v_gene: TRBV27; j_gene: TRBJ1-6; abundance: -; d_gene: -
CDR3nt: TGTGCCAGCAGCGCAGGAGAGACCCAGTACTTC; CDR3aa: CASSAGETQYF; v_gene: TRBV11-2; j_gene: TRBJ2-5; abundance: -; d_gene: -
CDR3nt: TGTGCCAGCAGCTTAGAAGCACTAGCGATTAGCACAGATACGCAGTATTTT; CDR3aa: CASSLEALAISTDTQYF; v_gene: TRBV7-6; j_gene: TRBJ2-3; abundance: -; d_gene: TRBD2
CDR3nt: TGTGCCAGCAGCTTAGCGCATGGGGGGAACTATGGCTACACCTTC; CDR3aa: CASSLAHGGNYGYTF; v_gene: TRBV7-9; j_gene: TRBJ1-2; abundance: -; d_gene: -